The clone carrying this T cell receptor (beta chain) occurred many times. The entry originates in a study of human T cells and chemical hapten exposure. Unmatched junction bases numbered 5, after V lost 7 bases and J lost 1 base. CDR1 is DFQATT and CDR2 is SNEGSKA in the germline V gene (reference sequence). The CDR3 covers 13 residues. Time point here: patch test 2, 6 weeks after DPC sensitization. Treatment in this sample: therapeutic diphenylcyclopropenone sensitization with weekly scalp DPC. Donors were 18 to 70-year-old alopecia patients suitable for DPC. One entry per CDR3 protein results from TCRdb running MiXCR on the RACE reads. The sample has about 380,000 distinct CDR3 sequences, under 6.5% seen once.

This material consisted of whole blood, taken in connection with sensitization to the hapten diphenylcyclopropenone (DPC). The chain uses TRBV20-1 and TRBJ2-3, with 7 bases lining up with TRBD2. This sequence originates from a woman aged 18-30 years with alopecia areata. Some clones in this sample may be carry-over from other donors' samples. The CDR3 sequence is CSGGGDGTDTQYF. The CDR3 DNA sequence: TGCAGTGGTGGGGGGGATGGCACAGATACGCAGTATTTT.